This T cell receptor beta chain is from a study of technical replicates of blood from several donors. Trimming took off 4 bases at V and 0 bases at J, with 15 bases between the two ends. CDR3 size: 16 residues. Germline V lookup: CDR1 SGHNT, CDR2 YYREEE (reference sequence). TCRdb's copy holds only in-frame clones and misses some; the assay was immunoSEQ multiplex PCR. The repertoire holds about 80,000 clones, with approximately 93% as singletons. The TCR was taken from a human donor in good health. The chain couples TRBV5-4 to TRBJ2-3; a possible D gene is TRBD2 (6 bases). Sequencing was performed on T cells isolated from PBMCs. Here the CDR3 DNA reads TGTGCCAGCAGCCTGGAGGTAGCGGCTAGCACAGATACGCAGTATTTT. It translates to CASSLEVAASTDTQYF.